A selection of T cell receptor beta chains follows, all from one sample in a study of technical replicates of blood from several donors. Method: immunoSEQ multiplex PCR; TCRdb's copy keeps in-frame clones and lacks some. The table lists 65,000 to 80,000 clones, roughly 97% of them singletons, with roughly 0.25% in the top ten. The sequenced sample consisted of T cells isolated from PBMCs. The receptor source for this set is a human donor in good health. Each CDR3 is given with its conserved first and last residue. The order of the fields is J gene, D gene, V gene, CDR3 protein. A D gene is named only where the DNA matches it firmly.

j_gene: TRBJ1-4
d_gene: .
v_gene: TRBV5-1
CDR3aa: CASSFAGGYNEKLFF

j_gene: TRBJ1-1
d_gene: .
v_gene: TRBV6-1
CDR3aa: CASSEPGTEAFF

j_gene: TRBJ1-1
d_gene: .
v_gene: TRBV5-6
CDR3aa: CASSTELGNTIDEAFF

j_gene: TRBJ1-2
d_gene: .
v_gene: TRBV7-9
CDR3aa: CASSPQGSGYTF

j_gene: TRBJ2-1
d_gene: TRBD1
v_gene: TRBV29-1
CDR3aa: CSTQDRESGPNEQFF

j_gene: TRBJ1-1
d_gene: .
v_gene: TRBV6-6
CDR3aa: CASSHTTGPAFF

j_gene: TRBJ1-1
d_gene: .
v_gene: TRBV11-2
CDR3aa: CASSLAEANTEAFF

j_gene: TRBJ2-7
d_gene: TRBD2
v_gene: TRBV7-9
CDR3aa: CASSPKTSSYEQYF

j_gene: TRBJ2-1
d_gene: .
v_gene: TRBV30
CDR3aa: CAWKPGSYNEQFF

j_gene: TRBJ2-1
d_gene: TRBD2
v_gene: TRBV25-1
CDR3aa: CASSVAGGGYNEQFF

j_gene: TRBJ1-2
d_gene: TRBD1
v_gene: TRBV7-3
CDR3aa: CASSSSGTGDGYTF

j_gene: TRBJ1-2
d_gene: .
v_gene: TRBV7-9
CDR3aa: CASSLDKNYGYTF

j_gene: TRBJ2-2
d_gene: .
v_gene: TRBV5-1
CDR3aa: CASSLERANTGELFF

j_gene: TRBJ2-3
d_gene: TRBD2
v_gene: TRBV7-2
CDR3aa: CASSLGLASFADTQYF

j_gene: TRBJ1-2
d_gene: .
v_gene: TRBV12-5
CDR3aa: CASGLFQGFGYTF

j_gene: TRBJ2-5
d_gene: .
v_gene: TRBV7-3
CDR3aa: CASSSIGFSGETQYF

j_gene: TRBJ2-7
d_gene: .
v_gene: TRBV7-9
CDR3aa: CASRLDNSYEQYF

j_gene: TRBJ2-1
d_gene: TRBD1
v_gene: TRBV11-3
CDR3aa: CASSSRDRDPYNEQFF

j_gene: TRBJ1-1
d_gene: .
v_gene: TRBV19
CDR3aa: CASREGGRLNTEAFF

j_gene: TRBJ2-7
d_gene: TRBD1
v_gene: TRBV10-3
CDR3aa: CAIGDRDRAAYEQYF

j_gene: TRBJ2-7
d_gene: .
v_gene: TRBV27
CDR3aa: CASSLTRYRGEQYF

j_gene: TRBJ1-1
d_gene: .
v_gene: TRBV27
CDR3aa: CASSFQVRTEAFF

j_gene: TRBJ2-5
d_gene: TRBD2
v_gene: TRBV11-2
CDR3aa: CASNKNSGGAETQYF

j_gene: TRBJ1-5
d_gene: TRBD1
v_gene: TRBV19
CDR3aa: CASSIIRRDSLRQPQHF

j_gene: TRBJ2-2
d_gene: .
v_gene: TRBV27
CDR3aa: CASSYREGTGELFF

j_gene: TRBJ1-3
d_gene: .
v_gene: TRBV5-3
CDR3aa: CARSLSGNTIYF

j_gene: TRBJ1-5
d_gene: TRBD1
v_gene: TRBV4-1
CDR3aa: CASSPRTGPREPQHF

j_gene: TRBJ2-1
d_gene: .
v_gene: TRBV15
CDR3aa: CATSRAVNEQFF

j_gene: TRBJ2-6
d_gene: .
v_gene: TRBV27
CDR3aa: CASSFTAGANVLTF

j_gene: TRBJ1-1
d_gene: TRBD1
v_gene: TRBV4-3
CDR3aa: CASSPSLTGALEAFF

j_gene: TRBJ2-5
d_gene: TRBD1
v_gene: TRBV28
CDR3aa: CASSSGDRGETQYF

j_gene: TRBJ2-5
d_gene: TRBD2
v_gene: TRBV6-5
CDR3aa: CASSYPGLPGETQYF

j_gene: TRBJ1-5
d_gene: .
v_gene: TRBV2
CDR3aa: CAREGGIQVHSNQPQHF

j_gene: TRBJ1-2
d_gene: TRBD1
v_gene: TRBV6-5
CDR3aa: CASRQNRGLYGYTF

j_gene: TRBJ2-7
d_gene: TRBD2
v_gene: TRBV6-1
CDR3aa: CASSEGQREGSYEQYF

j_gene: TRBJ2-3
d_gene: .
v_gene: TRBV7-9
CDR3aa: CASSSISQAGLTDTQYF

j_gene: TRBJ2-7
d_gene: TRBD2
v_gene: TRBV7-9
CDR3aa: CASSLEAGKPGEQYF

j_gene: TRBJ2-5
d_gene: TRBD2
v_gene: TRBV11-1
CDR3aa: CASSRTSGTQYF

j_gene: TRBJ1-1
d_gene: .
v_gene: TRBV4-2
CDR3aa: CASSPRGVNTEAFF

j_gene: TRBJ2-7
d_gene: .
v_gene: TRBV9
CDR3aa: CASSAGSYEQYF

j_gene: TRBJ2-2
d_gene: TRBD2
v_gene: TRBV6-6
CDR3aa: CASSARREGTGELFF

j_gene: TRBJ2-1
d_gene: TRBD1
v_gene: TRBV5-6
CDR3aa: CASSPDRVNEQFF

j_gene: TRBJ2-1
d_gene: .
v_gene: TRBV29-1
CDR3aa: CSVDNPVGPVLRDTYNEQFF

j_gene: TRBJ1-2
d_gene: .
v_gene: TRBV7-2
CDR3aa: CASSTGYGYTF

j_gene: TRBJ1-1
d_gene: .
v_gene: TRBV4-3
CDR3aa: CASSQVIEGGTEAFF

j_gene: TRBJ1-1
d_gene: .
v_gene: TRBV13
CDR3aa: CASSREGLDTEAFF

j_gene: TRBJ1-1
d_gene: .
v_gene: TRBV5-6
CDR3aa: CASSLVEFRLVF

j_gene: TRBJ2-3
d_gene: .
v_gene: TRBV7-9
CDR3aa: CASSPFAETSTDTQYF

j_gene: TRBJ1-1
d_gene: .
v_gene: TRBV10-3
CDR3aa: CAISRGTEAFF

j_gene: TRBJ1-1
d_gene: .
v_gene: TRBV14
CDR3aa: CASSQRYTEAFF

j_gene: TRBJ2-5
d_gene: .
v_gene: TRBV11-3
CDR3aa: CASKVGEETQYF

j_gene: TRBJ1-2
d_gene: TRBD1
v_gene: TRBV6-5
CDR3aa: CASSPDRGLGYTF

j_gene: TRBJ2-3
d_gene: .
v_gene: TRBV5-6
CDR3aa: CASSYSTDTQYF

j_gene: TRBJ2-5
d_gene: TRBD1
v_gene: TRBV29-1
CDR3aa: CSTLLRGHKETQYF

j_gene: TRBJ2-3
d_gene: TRBD2
v_gene: TRBV5-8
CDR3aa: CASSHLAGSSTDTQYF

j_gene: TRBJ2-3
d_gene: TRBD2
v_gene: TRBV6-5
CDR3aa: CASSYTSESTDTQYF

j_gene: TRBJ1-3
d_gene: .
v_gene: TRBV5-6
CDR3aa: CASSLASPGNTIYF

j_gene: TRBJ1-5
d_gene: TRBD1
v_gene: TRBV4-1
CDR3aa: CASSQWPGQGMGSNQPQHF

j_gene: TRBJ1-1
d_gene: .
v_gene: TRBV7-2
CDR3aa: CASSLGGLNTEAFF

j_gene: TRBJ1-4
d_gene: TRBD1
v_gene: TRBV18
CDR3aa: CASSRRGGQGHEKLFF